One sample yielded the 9 T cell receptor beta chains listed below, sequenced in a study of shared clonotypes between healthy human individuals (TCRdb year 2020). Libraries were constructed by the immunoSEQ multiplex PCR assay. The table was pulled from immuneACCESS by TCRdb, which kept in-frame rearrangements only. Such tables lose some clones; where checked, under half of the loss comes from unresolved V genes, and the rest has no known cause. For this sample there are fewer than 850,000 clones; about 96% appear just once. The top ten clonotypes cover under 0.3% of the sample. CD8 naive samples were CD45RO-negative cells positively selected for CCR7, giving a CD45RA+CCR7+ population that excluded TemRA cells. The source material was naive CD8+ T cells sorted from blood. The label giving this sample's cell subset or site can be read as: CD45RA+CCR7+. The receptors shown here come from a young man in good health.

This clone has a single count. The chain is built from TRBV30 and TRBJ1-2; 7 bases match TRBD1. The CDR3 has 15 amino acids. Per the germline V gene, CDR1 is GTSNPN and CDR2 is SVGIG (reference sequence). V trimming: 3 bases; J trimming: 0 bases; junction bases outside the gene matches: 7. As DNA, the CDR3 is TGTGCCTGGAGGCCACGGACAGGAACTAACTATGGCTACACCTTC. It yields the protein CAWRPRTGTNYGYTF.

The chain combines TRBV28 with TRBJ1-5; D is perhaps TRBD1 (5 bases). The germline V and J ends were trimmed by 6 bases and 3 bases, with 12 bases remaining between them. CDR3 length: 14 amino acids. CDR1 MDHEN and CDR2 SYDVKM come from the germline V gene. The CDR3 protein is CASSLGGINQPQHF. The CDR3, as DNA: TGTGCCAGCAGCCTGGGGGGTATCAATCAGCCCCAGCATTTT.

This chain connects TRBV7-9 to TRBJ2-5, with 10 bases fitting TRBD1. The CDR3 totals 16 residues. CDR1 SEHNR and CDR2 FQNEAQ come from the germline V gene (reference sequence). V lost 6 bases, J lost 1 base, and 8 bases stayed unmatched. The CDR3 loop reads CASSTGTGVGQETQYF. CDR3 nucleotides: TGTGCCAGCAGTACCGGGACAGGGGTTGGCCAAGAGACCCAGTACTTC.

This chain links TRBV11-2 with TRBJ2-2, with D tentatively TRBD1 or TRBD2 (5 bases each). Trimming removed 5 bases from V and 2 bases from J, with 9 bases in between. The CDR3 runs to 14 residues. Germline V gene sequence: CDR1 SGHAT, CDR2 FQNNGV. CDR3 in amino acids: CASSEGPNTGELFF. The CDR3 bases are TGTGCCAGCAGCGAGGGGCCTAACACCGGGGAGCTGTTTTTT.

A remark on this clone: Other DNA sequences from this sample encode an identical CDR3 as well. This chain joins TRBV15 and TRBJ1-5; 7 positions agree with TRBD1. Germline CDR1 reads LNHNV; CDR2 reads YYDKDF (reference sequence). The CDR3 has 15 residues. V gave up 3 bases and J gave up 0 bases; unmatched junction bases: 2. The chain's CDR3 is CATSSRGNSNQPQHF. The CDR3, as DNA: TGTGCCACCAGCAGCAGGGGGAATAGCAATCAGCCCCAGCATTTT.

The chain recombines TRBV29-1 with TRBJ1-2; 12 bases map to TRBD1. This CDR3 region has 14 residues. The germline V gene encodes CDR1 SQVTM and CDR2 ANQGSEA. After removal of 3 bases from V and 5 bases from J, the junction contained 4 bases not matched to a gene. The CDR3 region is CSVDGGQGAYGYTF. In DNA, the CDR3 is TGCAGCGTTGATGGGGGACAGGGGGCGTATGGCTACACCTTC.

The chain links TRBV10-2 to TRBJ2-7, with D perhaps matching TRBD1 (6 bases). Germline loops: CDR1 WSHSY, CDR2 SAAADI. The length of the CDR3 is 15 residues. The V and J ends lost 6 bases and 3 bases respectively, with 18 bases between them. The CDR3 here is CASRKPGQGNYEQYF. DNA of the CDR3: TGCGCCAGCAGAAAACCGGGACAAGGGAACTACGAGCAGTACTTC.

The J gene is TRBJ2-1, the V gene TRBV5-1; D not resolved. In germline, CDR1 is SGHRS, CDR2 YFSETQ. The CDR3 contains 14 residues. V was pared by 3 bases and J by 7 bases, with 14 bases between. The chain's CDR3 is CASSSPQDWNEQFF. The DNA for the CDR3 is TGCGCCAGCAGCTCCCCCCAGGATTGGAATGAGCAGTTCTTC.

This clone was found a few times. Other DNA sequences of this sample code for an identical CDR3. This rearrangement joins TRBV6-5 to TRBJ2-7, with D possibly called TRBD1 or TRBD2 (5 bases each). V dropped 3 bases and J dropped 6 bases, with 6 bases sitting between them. The germline gives CDR1 MNHEY, CDR2 SVGAGI. The CDR3 length is 11 residues. The CDR3 reads CASSYGGEQYF. The CDR3, as DNA: TGTGCCAGCAGTTATGGGGGCGAGCAGTACTTC.